This TCR beta chain was recorded in a study of PD-1 blockade in classical Hodgkin lymphoma. Study in general: Patients were given intravenous nivolumab, 3 mg/kg, every 2 weeks.

Study-level points and caveats: Newly diagnosed patients had diversity similar to the baseline diversity of complete responders. At C4D1, TCR diversity had climbed significantly for CD4+ cells, though not for CD8+ cells.

TCRdb's table, derived via immunoSEQ multiplex PCR, lists solely in-frame clones and lacks some. The data show 10,000 to 15,000 clones, with 85% to 90% seen just once and 0.5% to 0.65% held by the top ten. There was relapse after autologous stem cell transplantation in every patient, and there was variation in brentuximab vedotin exposure. Magnetic negative selection was used to purify CD4+ T cells from thawed PBMCs. Progressive disease, partial response or complete response was each patient's best response. V was trimmed by 1 base and J by 2 bases, leaving 10 bases between them. The CDR3 extends over 15 amino acids. Germline assignment: CDR1 KGHSH and CDR2 LQKENI. On this clone: Its cognate antigen is unknown.

This sequence was found in a human donor with classical Hodgkin lymphoma. The sample in question was CD4+ T cells from blood, obtained at baseline. This rearrangement joins TRBV18 to TRBJ2-3, with a tentative D call TRBD2 (6 bases). The CDR3 sequence: CASSPLAGSTDTQYF. The CDR3 nucleotides read TGTGCCAGCTCACCACTGGCGGGATCCACAGATACGCAGTATTTT.